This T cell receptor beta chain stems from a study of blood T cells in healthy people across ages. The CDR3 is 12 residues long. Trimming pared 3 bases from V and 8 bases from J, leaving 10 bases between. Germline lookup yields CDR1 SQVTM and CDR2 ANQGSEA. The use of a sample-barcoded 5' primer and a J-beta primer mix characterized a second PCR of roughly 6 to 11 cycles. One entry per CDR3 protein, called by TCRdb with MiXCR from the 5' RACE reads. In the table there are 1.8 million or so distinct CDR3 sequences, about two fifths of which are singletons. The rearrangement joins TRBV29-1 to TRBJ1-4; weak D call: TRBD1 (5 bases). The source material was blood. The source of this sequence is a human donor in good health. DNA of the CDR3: TGCAGCGTTGATGACGGGGACGAAAAACTGTTTTTT. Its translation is CSVDDGDEKLFF.